This TCR beta chain was identified in a study of T cell repertoires in cytomegalovirus infection. For the study at large: As its CMV epitopes, the study selected recently identified HLA-C-restricted and well-studied HLA-B-restricted targets. General study results and limits: It was HLA-C-restricted CMV-specific TCR beta clonotypes that dominated the response ex vivo.

The CDR3 is made up of 14 amino acids. The V and J ends lost 5 bases and 4 bases, in that order; junction bases with no gene match: 7. Germline V gene sequence: CDR1 SGHTA, CDR2 FQGNSA. TCRdb reprocessed the reads with MiXCR, giving one entry per CDR3 protein. The table records hundreds of thousands of distinct CDR3 sequences, roughly a third of them present only once. This clonotype occurred many times. Its antigen is not known. The starting material was cultured CD8+ T cells from PBMCs, obtained from culture after CMV antigen stimulation. This receptor was taken from a human donor in good health (CMV status not recorded). Some clones in this sample may be carry-over from other donors' samples. The chain employs TRBV7-2 and TRBJ2-7, with 8 bases that match TRBD2. This chain's CDR3 is CASSPRGGPYEQYF. The CDR3 DNA reads TGTGCCAGCAGCCCCCGGGGGGGGCCGTACGAGCAGTACTTC.